This is a list of T cell receptor beta chains from one sample in a study of PD-L1 blockade in urothelial cancer. Measured with immunoSEQ multiplex PCR; TCRdb has only the in-frame clones, and not every one. The sample records 100,000 to 150,000 clones, about 83% being singletons. Sequences were derived from PBMCs, sampled around atezolizumab (anti-PD-L1) treatment. These receptors were collected from a man over 45 with urothelial cancer. Each CDR3 is given with its conserved first and last residue.

TRBV28 CASSLVGGAGTGELFF
TRBV5-4 CASEPGTSGISYNEQFF
TRBV20-1 CSARDGRELFF
TRBV5-4 CASSPGQTYEQYF
TRBV18 CASSDSGSFPFRGYTF
TRBV2 CASSPTGNYGYTF
TRBV7-9 CASSPHYEQYF
TRBV7-8 CASSLVTGLASNNEQFF
TRBV28 CASTPSQSGANVLTF
TRBV5-1 CASSLMGHMNTEAFF
TRBV28 CASNYRGLQSYEQYF
TRBV19 CASSGTGRNQPQHF
TRBV28 CASSLLGNTIYF
TRBV18 CASSPTGEVYNEQFF
TRBV6-6 CASSYLTTGADTIYF
TRBV28 CASKDFREIHEQYF
TRBV30 CAWSVLRTSGSGETQYF
TRBV11-3 CASSLDMGLAGAVYNEQFF
TRBV5-4 CASSLEPGGIHEQYF
TRBV7-2 CASRHGGPNTEAFF
TRBV28 CASSLFHEGQGAAGYTF
TRBV6-1 CASNLGLQETQYF
TRBV28 CASHGGGRAYEQYF
TRBV6-4 CASSETVANTGELFF
TRBV2 CASSEMAREAFF